This T cell receptor beta chain was sequenced for a study of shared clonotypes between healthy human individuals. Study at large: Three plates were used per donor for CD4 naive, three for CD4 memory, two for CD8 naive and one for CD8 memory. General study findings and limits: Non-shared clonotypes displayed generation probabilities falling below those of clonotypes present in all four donors. Compared with memory subsets, naive subsets generally had larger estimated richness.

The CDR3 consists of 16 residues. Looked up from germline, CDR1 is KGHSH and CDR2 is LQKENI. Trimming removed 1 base from V and 4 bases from J; junction bases left unmatched: 5. Points on this clone: Its target is unknown.

Deep level was the assay's run setting. Assay used: immunoSEQ multiplex PCR; TCRdb lists only in-frame clones, some missing. The profile shows approximately 2.5 million clones, about 92% of them singletons. Material for sequencing was naive CD4+ T cells sorted from blood. The subset: CD45RA+ positively selected. The source of this sequence is a man between 18 and 29 years old in good health. This chain connects TRBV18 to TRBJ2-2, with 8 nucleotides matching TRBD1. The CDR3 DNA follows: TGTGCCAGCTCACCACGTGGGACAGGCCTCACCGGGGAGCTGTTTTTT. As protein: CASSPRGTGLTGELFF.